This entry features one T cell receptor beta chain sequence. From the 5' RACE reads, TCRdb lists one entry per CDR3 protein and no DNA. The sample has 300,000 or so distinct CDR3 sequences; the top ten hold 4% to 4.5%. This CDR3 contains 13 residues. CDR1 KGHSH and CDR2 LQKENI come from the germline V gene. The data were obtained in a study of T cells expressing NK-cell markers. Background on the study: Obtained from sorted CD3+CD56+NKG2C+, CD3+CD56+NKG2C- and CD3+CD56-NKG2C+ T cells were the TCR beta repertoires.

Material for sequencing was blood T cells: a sorted CD56 or NKG2C T cell subset, CD4+ or CD8+ T cells, or bulk PBMC T cells (not recorded which). The TCR comes from a woman aged 18-70 years in good health. The chain couples TRBV18 to TRBJ2-5. CDR3 amino acids: CASSLNLQETQYF.